These 11 T cell receptor beta chains were sequenced from one sample in a study of T cell responses to AZD1222 COVID-19 vaccine (dated by TCRdb to about 2021). Libraries were prepared through the immunoSEQ multiplex PCR assay. Imported from immuneACCESS, the table was reduced by TCRdb to in-frame sequences with V and J called. These copies leave out some clones; in studies compared against another copy, an unresolved V gene accounts for under half, and the cause of the remainder is not known. The sample includes under 70,000 clones, with about 90% observed a single time. The ten largest account for under 15% of the sample. The time point label on this specimen signifies: baseline before first vaccination. The material was peripheral blood, obtained on day 0 of AZD1222 vaccination. The receptors derive from an adult in good health.

This CDR3 is CASGTDYSYNSPLHF. The CDR3 DNA reads TGTGCCAGCGGGACGGACTACTCCTATAATTCACCCCTCCACTTT. The chain recombines TRBV19 with TRBJ1-6, with a weak D call TRBD1 (5 bases). V was trimmed by 9 bases and J by 0 bases, leaving 12 bases between them. Germline lookup yields CDR1 LNHDA and CDR2 SQIVND (reference sequence). The CDR3 loop spans 15 amino acids.

The chain joins TRBV5-5 to TRBJ1-2; the D is unclear. From germline, CDR1 is SGHKS and CDR2 YYEKEE (reference sequence). V shed 0 bases and J shed 4 bases, with 16 bases lying between them. There are 16 residues in the CDR3. The CDR3 is CASSLASRLGLYGYTF. In nucleotides, the CDR3 is TGTGCCAGCAGCTTGGCCTCTCGGCTGGGTCTCTATGGCTACACCTTC.

This chain uses TRBV7-7 with TRBJ2-2; no clear D gene. The CDR3 is 15 amino acids. Deletions cut 4 bases from V and 0 bases from J, with 9 bases between. CDR1 and CDR2 (germline): SSHAT, FNYEAQ (reference sequence). The CDR3: CASSSTNTNTGELFF. CDR3 bases: TGTGCCAGCAGCTCGACAAATACGAACACCGGGGAGCTGTTTTTT. The complete variable domain, with remaining parts taken from reference TRBV7-7 and TRBJ2-2, reads GAGVSQSPRYKVTKRGQDVTLRCDPISSHATLYWYQQALGQGPEFLTYFNYEAQPDKSGLPSDRFSAERPEGSISTLTIQRTEQRDSAMYRCASSSTNTNTGELFFGEGSRLTVL.

This chain connects TRBV6-2 or TRBV6-3 to TRBJ1-1; D gene ambiguous. V lost 6 bases, J lost 5 bases, and 22 bases lay in between. The germline gives CDR1 MNHEY, CDR2 SVGEGT. The CDR3 runs 16 residues. The CDR3 loop is CASSPALWRGKTEAFF. The CDR3 nucleotides are TGTGCCAGCAGCCCGGCTCTTTGGCGGGGAAAAACTGAAGCTTTCTTT.

This sequence joins TRBV7-2 and TRBJ2-2; TRBD2 agrees at 12 bases. V lost 5 bases to trimming and J lost 4 bases; unmatched junction nucleotides: 5. Germline V lookup: CDR1 SGHTA, CDR2 FQGNSA. The CDR3 covers 16 residues. The CDR3 nucleotides are TGTGCCAGCAGCCGGGGACTAGCGGGTGTCACCGGGGAGCTGTTTTTT. Translated: CASSRGLAGVTGELFF.

V is TRBV5-1 and J is TRBJ2-7; D is possibly TRBD1 (6 bases). Germline V gene lookup returns CDR1 SGHRS and CDR2 YFSETQ. Trimming pared 7 bases from V and 2 bases from J, leaving 19 bases between. This CDR3 contains 15 residues. CDR3 region: CASQPGQPIPYEQYF. The DNA for the CDR3 is TGCGCCAGCCAACCTGGACAGCCAATTCCCTACGAGCAGTACTTC.

The chain recombines TRBV30 with TRBJ2-7; no clear D. The V gene's germline CDR1 is GTSNPN and CDR2 SVGIG (reference sequence). V was pared by 0 bases and J by 6 bases, with 21 bases between. The CDR3 is made up of 16 amino acids. The DNA for the CDR3 is TGTGCCTGGAGTGTGAAGGGCCTTTCCGTAACTGGCGAGCAGTACTTC. This encodes CAWSVKGLSVTGEQYF.

The chain combines TRBV10-3 with TRBJ2-5, with a weak D call TRBD2 (5 bases). V lost 6 bases to trimming and J lost 2 bases, with 13 bases between them. There are 14 residues in the CDR3. The germline V gene encodes CDR1 ENHRY and CDR2 SYGVKD. For the CDR3, the DNA is TGTGCCATCAGCCCGGCGGGCAGACAAGAGACCCAGTACTTC. Encoded protein: CAISPAGRQETQYF.

The J gene is TRBJ2-1, the V gene TRBV9, with 10 bases matching TRBD2. Unmatched junction bases numbered 3, after V lost 0 bases and J lost 0 bases. Germline CDR1 SGDLS, CDR2 YYNGEE. This CDR3 spans 17 amino acids. The CDR3 DNA follows: TGTGCCAGCAGCGTAGGGACTAGCGGTAGCTCCTACAATGAGCAGTTCTTC. This encodes CASSVGTSGSSYNEQFF. The whole variable domain, remainder taken from reference TRBV9 and TRBJ2-1, is DSGVTQTPKHLITATGQRVTLRCSPRSGDLSVYWYQQSLDQGLQFLIQYYNGEERAKGNILERFSAQQFPDLHSELNLSSLELGDSALYFCASSVGTSGSSYNEQFFGPGTRLTVL.

This clone was seen a few times. The V gene is TRBV6-5, the J gene TRBJ1-2, with D tentatively TRBD1 (6 bases). This CDR3 is built from 16 residues. Germline lookup yields CDR1 MNHEY and CDR2 SVGAGI. Trimming removed 0 bases from V and 0 bases from J, with 11 bases in between. The DNA for the CDR3 is TGTGCCAGCAGTTACTCCCTCCGGACAGCTAACTATGGCTACACCTTC. It specifies CASSYSLRTANYGYTF.

The rearrangement uses TRBV30 and TRBJ1-2; D gene unclear. The germline V gene has CDR1 GTSNPN and CDR2 SVGIG (reference sequence). The CDR3 is 11 amino acids. The V end lost 2 bases, the J end lost 8 bases, and 9 bases lay between the germline ends. The CDR3 DNA is TGTGCCTGGAGTACGTCTCTGGGCTACACCTTC. It codes for CAWSTSLGYTF.